This T cell receptor (beta chain) was recorded in a study of T cell repertoires in cytomegalovirus infection. About the research overall: As its CMV epitopes, the study selected recently identified HLA-C-restricted and well-studied HLA-B-restricted targets. Whole-study results and caveats: HLA-C-restricted CMV-specific TCR beta clonotypes were dominant in the ex vivo response. Summed public TCR beta family frequency identified CMV carriers bearing the relevant HLA.

In regard to this clonotype: Its target is not known.

Using its own MiXCR run on the reads, TCRdb lists one record per CDR3 protein. The sample lists approximately 730,000 distinct CDR3 sequences; approximately 33% were seen once. The sequence was collected from a human donor in good health (CMV status not recorded). Some clones in this sample may be carry-over from other donors' samples. The input for sequencing was cultured PBMCs, taken from culture after CMV antigen stimulation.

For the CDR3, the DNA is TGTGCCAGCAGTTCGTCTGGAAGGTTTGGCTACACCTTC. Protein product: CASSSSGRFGYTF. V is TRBV27 and J is TRBJ1-2; unclear D gene. This CDR3 is 13 amino acids long. In germline, CDR1 is MNHEY, CDR2 SMNVEV (reference sequence). V was cut by 4 bases and J by 7 bases, with 13 bases left in between.